The entry below describes one T cell receptor (beta chain). What it binds is not known. The data stem from a study of cytomegalovirus exposure and HLA in healthy donors. For the study at large: HLA-typed donors contributed 65 million to 95 million unique TCRs, which were held in an early data release.

It was with 60 Vbeta and 13 Jbeta primers that the PCR ran. Only in-frame clones appear in the TCRdb table, and some are missing; sequencing was by immunoSEQ multiplex PCR. Of approximately 220,000 clones listed, around 76% are singletons. Germline-derived CDR1 and CDR2 are MNHNS and SASEGT. J gave up 4 bases and V 3 bases, and 8 bases lay outside the gene matches. The CDR3 contains 15 residues. Whole-study results and caveats: In a later analysis, CMV-associated beta chains were mostly HLA-associated, it appeared. 87-base-pair reads could not separate some V segments, including TRBV6-2 and TRBV6-3. Earlier analysis looked at TCR beta V segments, and most were productive about 90% or about 30% of the time.

This clonotype was obtained from a man aged 18 to 29 in good health and CMV-seronegative. The specimen was PBMCs. The chain uses TRBV6-1 and TRBJ1-2; 7 positions match TRBD1. The CDR3 nucleotides are TGTGCCAGCAGTGACCACATATCAGGGGGCTATGGCTACACCTTC. Protein: CASSDHISGGYGYTF.